The rows below give T cell receptor beta chains drawn from one sample of a study of T cells after yellow fever vaccination. TCRdb passed the 5' RACE reads through MiXCR, listing each CDR3 protein once. Of approximately 96,000 distinct CDR3 sequences listed, 7.5% to 10% are singletons. This specimen was CD8+ T cells not binding an NS4B(214-222) dextramer, sorted from PBMCs, taken roughly 14 days after the first yellow fever vaccination. The source is a man between 18 and 29 years old who received the YFV17D yellow fever vaccine. Both conserved end residues are part of each CDR3. A D gene is named only where the DNA matches it firmly. Size tells how often a clone was seen (once, few, many) or the class of an expanded clone, and some rows leave it out.

abundance	v_gene	d_gene	j_gene	CDR3aa	CDR3nt
.	TRBV4-3	.	TRBJ1-1	CASSQDQTQAGREDTEAFF	TGCGCCAGCAGCCAAGACCAGACTCAGGCGGGCCGGGAGGACACTGAAGCTTTCTTT
.	TRBV4-1	TRBD2	TRBJ2-1	CASSQGAGTYNEQFF	TGCGCCAGCAGCCAAGGAGCGGGGACCTACAATGAGCAGTTCTTC
few	TRBV6-4	TRBD1	TRBJ2-1	CASSFTGGDGQFF	TGTGCCAGCAGTTTTACAGGGGGTGATGGGCAGTTCTTC
.	TRBV4-1	.	TRBJ2-1	CASSQGPNNEQFF	TGCGCCAGCAGCCAAGGTCCGAACAATGAGCAGTTCTTC
.	TRBV6-1	.	TRBJ1-1	CASSIFSPGTEAFF	TGTGCCAGCAGTATATTTAGCCCAGGAACTGAAGCTTTCTTT
few	TRBV29-1	.	TRBJ2-4	CSGGGGNIQYF	TGCAGCGGAGGGGGGGGCAACATTCAGTACTTC
many	TRBV7-9	.	TRBJ1-5	CASSLGQSSNQPQHF	TGTGCCAGCAGCTTAGGGCAGAGTAGCAATCAGCCCCAGCATTTT
few	TRBV5-4	.	TRBJ2-1	CASTLSAAYSYNEQFF	TGTGCCAGCACCCTTTCTGCGGCATACTCCTACAATGAGCAGTTCTTC
few	TRBV4-1	TRBD1	TRBJ1-3	CASSQTGASSGNTIYF	TGCGCCAGCAGCCAGACAGGGGCCAGCTCTGGAAACACCATATATTTT
.	TRBV4-3	TRBD1	TRBJ2-1	CASSRPVASGVGTGNNEQFF	TGCGCCAGCAGCCGGCCGGTGGCATCCGGTGTCGGGACAGGGAATAATGAGCAGTTCTTC
once	TRBV27	.	TRBJ2-7	CASSFSLGSYEQYF	TGTGCCAGCAGTTTCTCTTTGGGTTCCTACGAGCAGTACTTC
.	TRBV12-3/TRBV12-4	TRBD1	TRBJ1-1	CASSDRGMNTEAFF	TGTGCCAGCAGTGACAGGGGGATGAACACTGAAGCTTTCTTT
.	TRBV19	.	TRBJ2-1	CATSEGFDNEQFF	TGTGCCACCTCGGAGGGTTTCGACAATGAGCAGTTCTTC
.	TRBV6-2/TRBV6-3	.	TRBJ1-2	CASSYGDLYGYTF	TGTGCCAGCAGTTATGGGGACCTCTATGGCTACACCTTC
few	TRBV3-1	TRBD1	TRBJ2-7	CASSQATGISYEQYF	TGTGCCAGCAGCCAAGCGACAGGGATCTCCTACGAGCAGTACTTC
.	TRBV19	.	TRBJ2-1	CASSIISSYNEQFF	TGTGCCAGTAGTATCATAAGCTCCTACAATGAGCAGTTCTTC
.	TRBV4-1	TRBD1	TRBJ2-1	CASSTGGPEYNEQFF	TGCGCCAGCAGTACAGGGGGTCCAGAGTACAATGAGCAGTTCTTC
once	TRBV12-5	.	TRBJ1-1	CASGLPAGAAEALF	TGTGCTAGTGGTTTGCCCGCAGGGGCGGCTGAAGCTCTCTTT
few	TRBV6-2/TRBV6-3	.	TRBJ1-5	CASGPYQPQHF	TGTGCCAGCGGACCCTATCAGCCCCAGCATTTT
few	TRBV4-1	.	TRBJ1-3	CASSQEGFSGNTIYF	TGCGCCAGCAGCCAAGAGGGGTTCTCTGGAAACACCATATATTTT
.	TRBV11-3	.	TRBJ2-1	CASSFSRGENNEQFF	TGTGCCAGCAGCTTCTCGAGGGGAGAAAACAATGAGCAGTTCTTC
.	TRBV7-3	.	TRBJ2-7	CASSLSRGPSYEQYF	TGTGCCAGCAGCTTATCGAGGGGACCCTCCTACGAGCAGTACTTC
many	TRBV6-6	.	TRBJ2-3	CATEEFTDTQYF	TGTGCCACCGAAGAGTTCACAGATACGCAGTATTTT
many	TRBV5-1	.	TRBJ2-1	CASSLAPGNEQFF	TGCGCCAGCAGCTTGGCACCCGGGAATGAGCAGTTCTTC
few	TRBV15	.	TRBJ1-3	CATSRDRFTGRGNTIYF	TGTGCCACCAGCAGAGATCGGTTTACGGGGAGAGGAAACACCATATATTTT
few	TRBV12-3/TRBV12-4	.	TRBJ1-2	CASSHGPVYTF	TGTGCCAGCAGCCACGGGCCTGTCTACACCTTC